This TCR beta chain was documented in a study of cytomegalovirus exposure and HLA in healthy donors. Study-wide points: Across donors, presence/absence analyses took sequencing depth to be roughly uniform. Accurate prediction of most subjects' HLA-A and HLA-B alleles from TCR beta sequences was reported. Most of the CMV-associated TCR beta chains (in a later analysis) appeared to be HLA-restricted. Being indistinguishable, some V segments were excluded, TRBV6-2 and TRBV6-3 among them.

A remark on this clone: Its antigen is still unknown.

PCR primers comprised 60 Vbeta and 13 Jbeta primers. Sequencing was performed with immunoSEQ multiplex PCR; in TCRdb, only in-frame clones are kept and a portion is missing. This sample has 85,000 to 100,000 clones, with over 75% found just once. The CDR3 runs to 15 residues. Trimming cost V 6 bases and J 4 bases; bases outside gene matches: 9. In germline, CDR1 is MDHEN, CDR2 SYDVKM. What was sequenced was PBMCs. This sequence originates from a middle-aged man in good health and CMV-seronegative. The rearrangement uses TRBV28 and TRBJ1-3; 7 bases are shared with TRBD1. CDR3 nucleotide sequence: TGTGCCAGCAGGCTCGGGACAGTTGGAGGAAACACCATATATTTT. Translation: CASRLGTVGGNTIYF.